In its sample, the clone carrying this TCR beta chain was seen a few times. CD4+CD25+CD127- Tregs, CD4+CD25- non-Tregs, CD4 and CD8 cells were sorted. This sample is drawn from a study of Tregs in tolerant kidney transplant recipients. TCRdb's copy holds only in-frame clones and misses some; the assay was immunoSEQ multiplex PCR. Here the sample spans roughly 68,000 clones, about 83% being singletons. Trimming took 3 bases from V and 2 from J; bases not matched to a gene: 3. This CDR3 comprises 15 residues. Germline loops: CDR1 LNHDA, CDR2 SQIVND (reference sequence). The receptor comes from a human donor in good health. The sequenced sample consisted of CD4+ T cells from blood. The chain joins TRBV19 to TRBJ2-7; 11 bases align to TRBD2. The CDR3 nucleotides are TGTGCCAGTAGTATTCGACTAGCGGGGACCTACGAGCAGTACTTC. This sequence encodes CASSIRLAGTYEQYF.